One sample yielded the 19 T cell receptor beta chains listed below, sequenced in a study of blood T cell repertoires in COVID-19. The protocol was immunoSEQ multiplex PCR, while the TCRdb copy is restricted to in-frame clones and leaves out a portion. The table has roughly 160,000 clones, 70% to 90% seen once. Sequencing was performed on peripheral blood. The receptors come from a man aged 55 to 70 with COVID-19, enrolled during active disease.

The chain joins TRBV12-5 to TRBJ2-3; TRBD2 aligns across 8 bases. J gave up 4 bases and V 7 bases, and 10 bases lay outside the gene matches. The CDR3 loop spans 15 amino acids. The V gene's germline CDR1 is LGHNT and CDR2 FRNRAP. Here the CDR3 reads CASALSGSPSDTQYF. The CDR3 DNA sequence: TGTGCTAGTGCCCTCAGCGGGAGCCCCTCAGATACGCAGTATTTT.

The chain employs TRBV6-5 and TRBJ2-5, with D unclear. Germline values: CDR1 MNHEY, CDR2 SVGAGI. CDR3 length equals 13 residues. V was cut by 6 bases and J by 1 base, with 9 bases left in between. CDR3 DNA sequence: TGTGCCAGCAGACGACTGAGCCAAGAGACCCAGTACTTC. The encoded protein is CASRRLSQETQYF.

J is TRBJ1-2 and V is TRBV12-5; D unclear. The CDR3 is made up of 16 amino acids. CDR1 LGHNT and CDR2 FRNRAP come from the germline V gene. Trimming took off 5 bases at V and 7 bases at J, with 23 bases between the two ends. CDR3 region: CASGGPRRTQPGGYTF. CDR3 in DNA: TGTGCTAGTGGTGGGCCTAGACGGACTCAGCCGGGTGGCTACACCTTC.

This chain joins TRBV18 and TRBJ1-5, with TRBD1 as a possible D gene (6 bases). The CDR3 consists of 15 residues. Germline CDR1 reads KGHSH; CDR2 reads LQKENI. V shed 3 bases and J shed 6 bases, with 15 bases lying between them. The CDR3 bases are TGTGCCAGCTCACCTAGCGGGGGCGCGGGTCAGCCCCAGCATTTT. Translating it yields CASSPSGGAGQPQHF.

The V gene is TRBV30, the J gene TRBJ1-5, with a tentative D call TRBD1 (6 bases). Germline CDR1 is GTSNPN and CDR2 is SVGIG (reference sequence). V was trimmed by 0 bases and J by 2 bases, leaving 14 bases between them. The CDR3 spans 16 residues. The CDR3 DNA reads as TGTGCCTGGAGTGTACCCCCTGGGGGCGGCAATCAGCCCCAGCATTTT. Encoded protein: CAWSVPPGGGNQPQHF.

CDR3 loop: CASSYAGTPNQPQHF. The DNA of the CDR3 is TGTGCCAGCAGTTACGCGGGGACCCCCAATCAGCCCCAGCATTTT. This rearrangement joins TRBV6-2 or TRBV6-3 to TRBJ1-5; tentatively, D is TRBD1 (5 bases). CDR3 length equals 15 residues. Trimming removed 2 bases at V and 3 bases at J, with 11 bases between. CDR1 MNHEY and CDR2 SVGEGT come from the germline V gene.

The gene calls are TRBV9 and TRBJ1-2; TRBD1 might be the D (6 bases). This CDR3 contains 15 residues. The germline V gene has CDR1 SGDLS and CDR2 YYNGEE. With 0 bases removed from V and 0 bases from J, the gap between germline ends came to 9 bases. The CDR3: CASSVDPGANYGYTF. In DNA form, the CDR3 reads TGTGCCAGCAGCGTAGATCCAGGGGCTAACTATGGCTACACCTTC.

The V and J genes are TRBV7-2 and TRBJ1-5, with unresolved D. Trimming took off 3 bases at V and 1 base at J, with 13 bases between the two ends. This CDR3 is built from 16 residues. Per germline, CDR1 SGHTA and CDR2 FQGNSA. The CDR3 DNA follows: TGTGCCAGCAGCTTCGATGGAGCTGTAAGCAATCAGCCCCAGCATTTT. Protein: CASSFDGAVSNQPQHF.

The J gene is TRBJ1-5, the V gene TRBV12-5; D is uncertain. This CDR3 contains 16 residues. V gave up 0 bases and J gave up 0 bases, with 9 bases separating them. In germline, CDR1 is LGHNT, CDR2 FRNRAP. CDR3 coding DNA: TGTGCTAGTGGTTTGGTACTCTCCAATAGCAATCAGCCCCAGCATTTT. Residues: CASGLVLSNSNQPQHF.

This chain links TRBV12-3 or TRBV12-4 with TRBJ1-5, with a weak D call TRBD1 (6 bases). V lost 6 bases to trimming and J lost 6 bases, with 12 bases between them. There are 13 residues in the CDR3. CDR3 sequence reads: CASSLGASQPQHF. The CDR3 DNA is TGTGCCAGCAGCTTGGGGGCAAGTCAGCCCCAGCATTTT.

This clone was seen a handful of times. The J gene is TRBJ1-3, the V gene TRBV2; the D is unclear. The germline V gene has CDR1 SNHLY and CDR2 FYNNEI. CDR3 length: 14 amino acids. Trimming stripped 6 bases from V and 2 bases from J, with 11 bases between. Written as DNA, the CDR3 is TGTGCCAGCAGCGGACTAACAGCTGGAAACACCATATATTTT. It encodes CASSGLTAGNTIYF.

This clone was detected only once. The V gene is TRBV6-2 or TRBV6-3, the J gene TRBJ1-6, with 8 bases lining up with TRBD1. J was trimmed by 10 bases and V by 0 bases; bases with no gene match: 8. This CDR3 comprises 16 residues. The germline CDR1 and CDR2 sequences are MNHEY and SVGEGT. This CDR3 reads CASSYSTNTGGSPLHF. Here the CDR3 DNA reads TGTGCCAGCAGTTACTCGACGAACACAGGGGGGTCACCCCTCCACTTT.

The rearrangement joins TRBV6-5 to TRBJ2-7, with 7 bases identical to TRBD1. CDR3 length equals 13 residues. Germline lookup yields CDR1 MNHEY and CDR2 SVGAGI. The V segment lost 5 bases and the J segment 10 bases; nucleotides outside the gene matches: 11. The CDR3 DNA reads TGTGCCAGCAGTACCCCGGGGACAGCTTATCAGTACTTC. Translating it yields CASSTPGTAYQYF.

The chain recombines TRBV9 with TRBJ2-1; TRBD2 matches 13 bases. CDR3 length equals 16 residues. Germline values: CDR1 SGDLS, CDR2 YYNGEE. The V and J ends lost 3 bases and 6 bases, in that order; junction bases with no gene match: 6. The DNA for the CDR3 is TGTGCCAGCAGCGCAGGGGGACTAGCGGGAATCAATGAGCAGTTCTTC. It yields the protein CASSAGGLAGINEQFF.

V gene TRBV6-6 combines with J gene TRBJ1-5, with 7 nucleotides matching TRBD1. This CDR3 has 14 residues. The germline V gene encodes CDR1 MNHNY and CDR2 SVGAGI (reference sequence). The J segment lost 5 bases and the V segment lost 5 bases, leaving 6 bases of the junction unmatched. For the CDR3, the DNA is TGTGCCAGCAGTCCCAGGGGGGAGCATCAGCCCCAGCATTTT. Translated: CASSPRGEHQPQHF.

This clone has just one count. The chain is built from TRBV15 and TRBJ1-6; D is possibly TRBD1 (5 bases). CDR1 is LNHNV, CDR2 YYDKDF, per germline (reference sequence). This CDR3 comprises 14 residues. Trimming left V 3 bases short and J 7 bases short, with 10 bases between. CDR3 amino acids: CATSRDNMNSPLHF. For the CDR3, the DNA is TGTGCCACCAGCAGGGACAATATGAATTCACCCCTCCACTTT.

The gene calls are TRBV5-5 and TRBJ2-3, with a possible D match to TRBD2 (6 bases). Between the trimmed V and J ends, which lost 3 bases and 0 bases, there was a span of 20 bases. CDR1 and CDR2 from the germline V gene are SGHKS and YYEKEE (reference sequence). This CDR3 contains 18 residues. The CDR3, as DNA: TGTGCCAGCAGCTGGCCGCCCGGGACTCGGGGTAGCACAGATACGCAGTATTTT. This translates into CASSWPPGTRGSTDTQYF.

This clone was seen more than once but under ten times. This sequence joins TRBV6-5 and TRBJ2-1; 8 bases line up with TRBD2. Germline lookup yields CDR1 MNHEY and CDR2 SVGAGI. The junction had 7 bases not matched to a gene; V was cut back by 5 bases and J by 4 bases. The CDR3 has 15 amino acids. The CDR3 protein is CASSMTAGAYNEQFF. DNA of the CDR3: TGTGCCAGCAGTATGACAGCGGGAGCATACAATGAGCAGTTCTTC.

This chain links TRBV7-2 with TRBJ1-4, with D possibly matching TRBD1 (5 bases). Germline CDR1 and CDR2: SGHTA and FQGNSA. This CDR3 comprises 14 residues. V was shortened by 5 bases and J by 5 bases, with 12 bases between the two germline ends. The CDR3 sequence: CASSRGGLNEKLFF. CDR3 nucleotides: TGTGCCAGCAGCCGCGGGGGGTTGAATGAAAAACTGTTTTTT. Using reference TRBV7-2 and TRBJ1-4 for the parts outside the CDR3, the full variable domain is GAGVSQSPSNKVTEKGKDVELRCDPISGHTALYWYRQSLGQGLEFLIYFQGNSAPDKSGLPSDRFSAERTGGSVSTLTIQRTQQEDSAVYLCASSRGGLNEKLFFGSGTQLSVL.